This TCR beta chain was profiled in a study of CD8+ T cells in alopecia areata. It was from alopecia areata patients that lesional scalp punch biopsies and peripheral blood were collected. CD4+ and CD8+ T cells were sorted from PBMCs. Investigators isolated RNA and reverse transcribed it into cDNA to act as the sequencing template. Assay: immunoSEQ multiplex PCR; the TCRdb copy retains only in-frame clones and omits some. The sample records over 100,000 clones, approximately 49% being singletons. Germline CDR1 and CDR2: SGHVS and FQNEAQ. Trimming took off 5 bases at V and 4 bases at J, with 10 bases between the two ends. CDR3 size: 13 residues. This clone has a handful of counts.

The sequenced sample was CD8+ T cells sorted from blood, obtained at week 0. The sequence was collected from a human donor with alopecia areata. The V and J genes are TRBV7-8 and TRBJ2-3; D perhaps matches TRBD1 (5 bases). The CDR3 nucleotides are TGTGCCAGCAGCCCAAGGACATCAGATACGCAGTATTTT. Encoded protein: CASSPRTSDTQYF.